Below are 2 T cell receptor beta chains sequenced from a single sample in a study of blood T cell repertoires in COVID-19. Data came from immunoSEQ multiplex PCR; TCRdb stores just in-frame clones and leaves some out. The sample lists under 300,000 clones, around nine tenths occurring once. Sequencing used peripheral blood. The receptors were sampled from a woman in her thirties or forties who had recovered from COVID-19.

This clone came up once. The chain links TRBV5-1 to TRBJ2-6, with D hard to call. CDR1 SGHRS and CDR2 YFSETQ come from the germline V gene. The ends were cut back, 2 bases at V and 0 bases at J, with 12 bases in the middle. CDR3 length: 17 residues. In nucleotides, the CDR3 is TGCGCCAGCAGCTTTACGGTACAGTACTCTGGGGCCAACGTCCTGACTTTC. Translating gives CASSFTVQYSGANVLTF.

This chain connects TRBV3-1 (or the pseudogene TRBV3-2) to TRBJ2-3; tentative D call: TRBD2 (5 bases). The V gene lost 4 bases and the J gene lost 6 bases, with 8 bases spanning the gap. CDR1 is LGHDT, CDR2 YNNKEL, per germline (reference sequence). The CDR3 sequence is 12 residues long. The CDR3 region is CASSPPGDTQYF. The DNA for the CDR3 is TGTGCCAGCAGCCCCCCGGGGGATACGCAGTATTTT.